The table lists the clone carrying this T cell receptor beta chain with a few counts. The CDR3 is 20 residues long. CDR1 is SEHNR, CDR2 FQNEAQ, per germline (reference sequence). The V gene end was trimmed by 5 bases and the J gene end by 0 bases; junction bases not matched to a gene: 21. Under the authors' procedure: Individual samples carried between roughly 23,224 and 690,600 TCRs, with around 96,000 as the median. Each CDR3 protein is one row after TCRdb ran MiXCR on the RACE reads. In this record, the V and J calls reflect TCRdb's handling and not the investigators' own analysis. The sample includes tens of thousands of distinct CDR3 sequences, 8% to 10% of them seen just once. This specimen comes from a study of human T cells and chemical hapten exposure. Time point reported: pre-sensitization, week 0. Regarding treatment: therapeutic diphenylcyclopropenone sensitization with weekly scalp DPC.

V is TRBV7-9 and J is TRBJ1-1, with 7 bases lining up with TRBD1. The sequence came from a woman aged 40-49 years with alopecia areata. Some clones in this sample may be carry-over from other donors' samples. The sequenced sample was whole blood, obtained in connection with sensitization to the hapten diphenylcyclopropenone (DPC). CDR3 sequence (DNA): TGTGCCAGCAGCCCCAGAAACGCAGGGGGTGCCTTCGCTATGAACACTGAAGCTTTCTTT. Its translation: CASSPRNAGGAFAMNTEAFF.